This is a list of T cell receptor beta chains from one sample in a study of T cell repertoires in cytomegalovirus infection. Which antigens these TCRs recognize remains unknown. TCRdb processed the reads anew with MiXCR; each CDR3 protein has one entry. The table has around 710,000 distinct CDR3 sequences, 25% to 35% seen once; the top ten hold less than 15%. The sample in question was cultured CD8+ T cells from PBMCs, obtained from culture after CMV antigen stimulation. The receptors were sampled from a human donor in good health (CMV status not recorded). Some clones in this sample may be carry-over from other donors' samples. Both conserved end residues are part of each CDR3. The D gene is left open where the match is weak. Part of the rows lack a size; the others show once, few, many or a class for expanded clones.

D	size	V	J	DNA	CDR3
.	.	TRBV6-1	TRBJ2-3	TGTGCCAGCGGAGGGGGGAGAACAGATACGCAGTATTTT	CASGGGRTDTQYF
TRBD1	.	TRBV7-4	TRBJ1-1	TGTGCCAGCAGCTCCGGGACAGGTCCCTGGACTGAAGCTTTCTTT	CASSSGTGPWTEAFF
.	.	TRBV27	TRBJ1-2	TGTGCCAGCAGTCCGTCGACAGTAAGGGGTGCCTACACCTTC	CASSPSTVRGAYTF
.	.	TRBV19	TRBJ2-7	TGTGCCAGTCGGAAGGGGGACCACGAGCAGTACTTC	CASRKGDHEQYF
.	few	TRBV6-6	TRBJ2-7	TGTGCCAGCAGTCCTTGGGGCAGGGGCGTTTATCAGGGGGGGATCCGACCCCACGAGCAGTACTTC	CASSPWGRGVYQGGIRPHEQYF
.	.	TRBV12-3/TRBV12-4	TRBJ1-2	TGTGCCAGCAGAAGTAGTAACTATGGCTACACCTTC	CASRSSNYGYTF
.	few	TRBV7-6	TRBJ1-4	TGTGCCAGCAGCTTAGGACAGACAACTAATGAAAAACTGTTTTTT	CASSLGQTTNEKLFF
TRBD1	.	TRBV27	TRBJ2-7	TGTGCCAGCAGTTTAGGTCCGGACAGGGGCTTCTCCTACGAGCAGTACTTC	CASSLGPDRGFSYEQYF
.	many	TRBV7-2	TRBJ1-6	TGTGCCAGCAGCTTAGGGAGGGAGGGGGACGACTATAATTCACCCCTCCACTTT	CASSLGREGDDYNSPLHF
.	few	TRBV6-6	TRBJ2-5	TGTGCCAGCAGTTACGTTCTCCTCCAAGAGACCCAGTACTTC	CASSYVLLQETQYF
TRBD1	few	TRBV25-1	TRBJ2-1	TGTGCCAGCAGTGAGTCTTTGGACAGGGTCTACAATGAGCAGTTCTTC	CASSESLDRVYNEQFF
.	.	TRBV12-3/TRBV12-4	TRBJ1-2	TGTGCCAGCACCAAAGCCCTTTTTCAGGGGTTACGCGGCTACACCTTC	CASTKALFQGLRGYTF
.	few	TRBV4-2	TRBJ1-3	TGTGCCAGCAGCCTTTCGGACAGCGCCGGAAACACCATATATTTT	CASSLSDSAGNTIYF
TRBD1	.	TRBV9	TRBJ1-5	TGTGCCAGCAGCGAGACAGGGTCGCATCAGCCCCAGCATTTT	CASSETGSHQPQHF
.	.	TRBV5-1	TRBJ2-1	TGCGCCAGCAGCTTGCCGGTCTACAATGAGCAGTTCTTC	CASSLPVYNEQFF
.	once	TRBV6-1	TRBJ2-7	TGTGCCAGCAGTTATTGGGGGGCGGGTGACGAGCAGTACTTC	CASSYWGAGDEQYF
TRBD1	few	TRBV6-2/TRBV6-3	TRBJ1-1	TGTGCCAGCAGCCGAGGACAGGGGATCTTGAACACTGAAGCTTTCTTT	CASSRGQGILNTEAFF
TRBD1	.	TRBV7-4	TRBJ1-1	TGTGCCAGCAGCCATCCCGGGACAGGGAGCACTGAAGCTTTCTTT	CASSHPGTGSTEAFF
TRBD2	.	TRBV7-6	TRBJ2-1	TGTGCCAGCAGCCCTGGGACTAGCGGGGGGGTTACGGAGCAGTTCTTC	CASSPGTSGGVTEQFF
.	.	TRBV27	TRBJ2-7	TGTGCCAGCAGTTTCGGCAGATACTACGAGCAGTACTTC	CASSFGRYYEQYF
TRBD1	few	TRBV4-2	TRBJ1-3	TGTGCCAGCAGCCAATCCGGGACAGGGTCTGGAAACACCATATATTTT	CASSQSGTGSGNTIYF
.	.	TRBV27	TRBJ2-1	TGTGCCAGCAGTACGTTTCCGGGACCGGGCAATGAGCAGTTCTTC	CASSTFPGPGNEQFF
TRBD2	few	TRBV7-2	TRBJ2-5	TGTGCCAGCAGCTTAAACTCCGGCGGGGGGTGGCAAGAGACCCAGTACTTC	CASSLNSGGGWQETQYF
TRBD2	.	TRBV6-2/TRBV6-3	TRBJ2-1	TGTGCCAGCAGTTACTCGGCTAGCGGTTCATACAATGAGCAGTTCTTC	CASSYSASGSYNEQFF
.	.	TRBV11-2	TRBJ1-2	TGTGCCAGCAGCTTAGATGGGGGCCCCTATGGCTACACCTTC	CASSLDGGPYGYTF
.	few	TRBV7-9	TRBJ2-3	TGTGCCAGCAGCTTAGTGGCGGGACGGGGAGATACGCAGTATTTT	CASSLVAGRGDTQYF
TRBD1	.	TRBV7-9	TRBJ2-7	TGTGCCAGCAGCTTAACCTACGGGACAGGGTCCTACGAGCAGTACTTC	CASSLTYGTGSYEQYF
.	few	TRBV7-6	TRBJ2-5	TGTGCCAGCAGCTTATGGGCAGGGGTTGGGGAGACCCAGTACTTC	CASSLWAGVGETQYF
.	few	TRBV7-9	TRBJ2-5	TGTGCCAGCAGCTTAGCGACTAGAGGCGCGGAGACCCAGTACTTC	CASSLATRGAETQYF
.	.	TRBV18	TRBJ2-6	TGTGCCAGCTCACCACTTGAACCTTCTGGGGCCAACGTCCTGACTTTC	CASSPLEPSGANVLTF
.	.	TRBV6-2/TRBV6-3	TRBJ2-3	TGTGCCAGCAGTTATACCGCGGGGCCCGCAGATACGCAGTATTTT	CASSYTAGPADTQYF
.	few	TRBV28	TRBJ1-1	TGTGCCAGCAGTCGAAGTCCCGGGACCGTTAACACTGAAGCTTTCTTT	CASSRSPGTVNTEAFF
.	.	TRBV12-3/TRBV12-4	TRBJ2-1	TGTGCCAGCGGGGTACCCCATGAGCAGTTCTTC	CASGVPHEQFF
.	many	TRBV5-1	TRBJ1-4	TGCGCCAGCAGCTTGGGAGACAGTCGTTGGGAAAAACTGTTTTTT	CASSLGDSRWEKLFF
TRBD1	few	TRBV7-9	TRBJ1-1	TGTGCCAGCAGCTTAGAATCAGGGGGGACTGAAGCTTTCTTT	CASSLESGGTEAFF
.	few	TRBV7-9	TRBJ1-2	TGTGCCAGCAGCTTAGCGAACCTTGGCTACACCTTC	CASSLANLGYTF
.	.	TRBV4-1	TRBJ1-6	TGCGCCAGCAATCGAAAGACGAACGATAATTCACCCCTCCACTTT	CASNRKTNDNSPLHF
TRBD2	many	TRBV7-2	TRBJ2-5	TGTGCCAGCAGCTTAATAGCGGGGGAGCAAGAGACCCAGTACTTC	CASSLIAGEQETQYF
TRBD2	.	TRBV7-9	TRBJ2-7	TGTGCCAGCAGCTTAGCGGTCGTTCTCGGGGAGGGATCCTACGAGCAGTACTTC	CASSLAVVLGEGSYEQYF
TRBD1	.	TRBV27	TRBJ1-5	TGTGCCAGCAGTCCCAGGGACAGGGCCAATCAGCCCCAGCATTTT	CASSPRDRANQPQHF
TRBD1	few	TRBV20-1	TRBJ1-3	TGCAGTGCGCCCCGACAGGGGATCTCTGGAAACACCATATATTTT	CSAPRQGISGNTIYF
.	many	TRBV7-9	TRBJ1-5	TGTGCCAGCAGCTCGAATCATCAGCCCCAGCATTTT	CASSSNHQPQHF
TRBD1	few	TRBV12-5	TRBJ2-2	TGTGCTAGTGGTTTCTCCCGGGACAGGGTGGAGAACACCGGGGAGCTGTTTTTT	CASGFSRDRVENTGELFF
.	few	TRBV6-2/TRBV6-3	TRBJ2-5	TGTGCCAGCAGTTACGGAAAAGAGACCCAGTACTTC	CASSYGKETQYF
.	few	TRBV7-9	TRBJ2-7	TGTGCCAGCAGCAAAGCCCAGGGCCCCTACGAGCAGTACTTC	CASSKAQGPYEQYF
.	many	TRBV27	TRBJ1-5	TGTGCCAGCAGGAGGGGAACCGGGGATCAGCCCCAGCATTTT	CASRRGTGDQPQHF
.	few	TRBV7-2	TRBJ2-1	TGTGCCAGCAGACTACAGGGACAAGGCTACAATGAGCAGTTCTTC	CASRLQGQGYNEQFF
.	.	TRBV6-1	TRBJ1-1	TGTGCCAGCAGTGATTGGGGGGGGGAAGCTTTCTTT	CASSDWGGEAFF
TRBD1	few	TRBV7-9	TRBJ2-2	TGTGCCAGCAGCCCCCCTCTGAGGGGGCCGAACACCGGGGAGCTGTTTTTT	CASSPPLRGPNTGELFF
TRBD1	.	TRBV9	TRBJ1-2	TGTGCCAGCAGCGGAGCCAAGGGACAGGAGATACTCTATGGCTACACCTTC	CASSGAKGQEILYGYTF
.	once	TRBV5-8	TRBJ1-1	TGTGCCAGCAGCCCGTCGGCTGGGGAGAACACTGAAGCTTTCTTT	CASSPSAGENTEAFF
.	many	TRBV6-5	TRBJ1-1	TGTGCCAGCGGCCCGAGAGGGGATACTGAAGCTTTCTTT	CASGPRGDTEAFF
.	.	TRBV12-3/TRBV12-4	TRBJ2-1	TGTGCCAGCAGGGACGGGTGGAATGAGCAGTTCTTC	CASRDGWNEQFF
.	.	TRBV10-3	TRBJ2-3	TGTGCCATCTGGGGAGAAACAGATACGCAGTATTTT	CAIWGETDTQYF
.	.	TRBV7-6	TRBJ1-1	TGTGCCAGCAACCAAACCCCCGGGTCCGTCCCGAACACTGAAGCTTTCTTT	CASNQTPGSVPNTEAFF